This is a list of T cell receptor beta chains from one sample in a study of sequential checkpoint blockade in melanoma. Here immunoSEQ multiplex PCR was the method, and the copy in TCRdb shows in-frame clones only, minus some. The sample consists of 25,000 to 35,000 clones, 75% to 85% of them appearing once. This specimen consisted of CD8+ T cells sorted from blood (inferred from file names), obtained from a patient given nivolumab and ipilimumab in sequence. The receptors here all came from a human donor with melanoma. Both conserved end residues are part of each CDR3. The order of the fields is clone size, D gene, V gene, J gene, CDR3 protein, CDR3 DNA. A D gene is named only where the DNA matches it firmly. Clone size is given for some rows only: seen once, a few or many times, or a class if the clone is expanded.

-,-,TRBV15,TRBJ1-5,CATSRAPGGNQPQHF,TGTGCCACCAGCAGAGCCCCCGGAGGCAATCAGCCCCAGCATTTT
-,TRBD1,TRBV9,TRBJ2-7,CASSAGQGDSYEQYF,TGTGCCAGCAGCGCGGGACAGGGGGATTCCTACGAGCAGTACTTC
few,-,TRBV6-1,TRBJ1-1,CASSSDTEAFF,TGTGCCAGCAGCTCAGACACTGAAGCTTTCTTT
-,-,TRBV7-9,TRBJ1-1,CASSLVGADTEAFF,TGTGCCAGCAGCTTAGTGGGGGCGGACACTGAAGCTTTCTTT
-,TRBD1,TRBV29-1,TRBJ2-5,CSVGETGVHETQYF,TGCAGCGTGGGGGAGACAGGGGTCCACGAGACCCAGTACTTC
-,-,TRBV29-1,TRBJ2-7,CSVEDPRAYEQYF,TGCAGCGTTGAAGATCCGAGGGCCTACGAGCAGTACTTC
-,TRBD2,TRBV28,TRBJ2-3,CASSPLGLAGLDTQYF,TGTGCCAGCAGCCCTCTGGGACTAGCGGGGTTGGATACGCAGTATTTT
-,-,TRBV5-1,TRBJ2-1,CASSSLAHEQFF,TGCGCCAGCAGCTCCTTAGCGCATGAGCAGTTCTTC
-,-,TRBV14,TRBJ2-1,CASSQDSSAVFEQFF,TGTGCCAGCAGCCAAGATAGTAGCGCGGTATTTGAGCAGTTCTTC
-,TRBD1,TRBV7-9,TRBJ1-1,CASSQDTGGRRIFTEAFF,TGTGCCAGCAGCCAGGATACAGGGGGCCGCCGGATTTTCACTGAAGCTTTCTTT
-,-,TRBV5-5,TRBJ1-1,CASSLQGLRTEAFF,TGTGCCAGCAGCTTACAGGGTCTGCGCACTGAAGCTTTCTTT
-,-,TRBV7-9,TRBJ1-2,CASSSQGFSANYGYTF,TGTGCCAGCAGTAGCCAGGGGTTCTCAGCTAACTATGGCTACACCTTC
-,-,TRBV29-1,TRBJ2-2,CSARLGGELFF,TGCAGCGCTAGGCTCGGCGGGGAGCTGTTTTTT
few,-,TRBV7-2,TRBJ2-5,CASSLDLAAETQYF,TGTGCCAGCAGCTTAGACCTAGCTGCCGAGACCCAGTACTTC
-,TRBD1,TRBV6-4,TRBJ2-3,CASRDRDMTDTQYF,TGTGCCAGCCGGGACAGGGATATGACAGATACGCAGTATTTT
-,TRBD2,TRBV5-8,TRBJ2-3,CASSLELAGTDTQYF,TGTGCCAGCAGCTTGGAACTAGCGGGCACAGATACGCAGTATTTT
-,-,TRBV10-2,TRBJ2-5,CASSPVRETQYF,TGCGCCAGCTCCCCCGTCCGGGAGACCCAGTACTTC
few,-,TRBV13,TRBJ1-6,CASSLLGGVDSPLHF,TGTGCCAGCAGCTTATTGGGAGGGGTCGATTCACCCCTCCACTTT
-,-,TRBV6-5,TRBJ2-1,CASSYSVGGEQFF,TGTGCCAGCAGTTACTCGGTGGGGGGTGAGCAGTTCTTC
-,-,TRBV27,TRBJ2-1,CASSLLQDIRYNEQFF,TGTGCCAGCAGTTTATTACAGGATATTAGATACAATGAGCAGTTCTTC
few,TRBD2,TRBV28,TRBJ2-7,CASSPSLGRGYEQYF,TGTGCCAGCAGTCCCTCCCTCGGGAGGGGCTACGAGCAGTACTTC
-,TRBD2,TRBV2,TRBJ2-1,CASSEVGLAGDYNEQFF,TGTGCCAGCAGTGAAGTGGGACTAGCGGGGGATTACAATGAGCAGTTCTTC
-,TRBD2,TRBV7-8,TRBJ2-1,CASIPGGAYNEQFF,TGTGCCAGCATACCCGGGGGGGCCTACAATGAGCAGTTCTTC
-,-,TRBV4-2,TRBJ1-4,CASSQDMIWQLTNEKLFF,TGTGCCAGCAGCCAAGATATGATTTGGCAGTTAACTAATGAAAAACTGTTTTTT
-,-,TRBV6-5,TRBJ2-1,CASSYARNNEQFF,TGTGCCAGCAGTTACGCGCGGAACAATGAGCAGTTCTTC
few,TRBD1,TRBV7-9,TRBJ1-1,CASSPPRQGLNTEAFF,TGTGCCAGCAGCCCCCCCCGACAGGGTCTGAACACTGAAGCTTTCTTT
-,-,TRBV9,TRBJ2-7,CASSPGAADSYEQYF,TGTGCCAGCAGTCCTGGGGCGGCCGACTCCTACGAGCAGTACTTC
-,TRBD1,TRBV10-2,TRBJ1-2,CASGWSRGLYYGYTF,TGCGCCAGCGGGTGGTCCAGGGGGCTTTACTATGGCTACACCTTC
-,-,TRBV4-3,TRBJ1-2,CASSQDRLGQGPYGYTF,TGCGCCAGCAGCCAAGATCGCCTAGGGCAGGGGCCTTATGGCTACACCTTC
-,-,TRBV4-2,TRBJ2-1,CASSQDRGFVNEQFF,TGTGCCAGCAGCCAAGATAGAGGATTCGTCAATGAGCAGTTCTTC
-,-,TRBV7-8,TRBJ2-1,CASSLEYDTSRNEQFF,TGTGCCAGCAGCTTAGAATATGACACCTCTCGGAATGAGCAGTTCTTC
-,-,TRBV7-6,TRBJ2-3,CASSPDRARRTRGDTQYF,TGTGCCAGCAGCCCGGACAGGGCTCGAAGGACTAGGGGAGATACGCAGTATTTT
once,-,TRBV4-3,TRBJ2-3,CASRPFGTGTDTQYF,TGCGCCAGCAGACCCTTCGGCACAGGGACAGATACGCAGTATTTT
-,-,TRBV7-9,TRBJ2-5,CASSLRTKETQYF,TGTGCCAGCAGCTTAAGGACTAAAGAGACCCAGTACTTC
-,-,TRBV7-9,TRBJ2-2,CASSLLEAARTGELFF,TGTGCCAGCAGCTTACTGGAGGCAGCTAGGACCGGGGAGCTGTTTTTT